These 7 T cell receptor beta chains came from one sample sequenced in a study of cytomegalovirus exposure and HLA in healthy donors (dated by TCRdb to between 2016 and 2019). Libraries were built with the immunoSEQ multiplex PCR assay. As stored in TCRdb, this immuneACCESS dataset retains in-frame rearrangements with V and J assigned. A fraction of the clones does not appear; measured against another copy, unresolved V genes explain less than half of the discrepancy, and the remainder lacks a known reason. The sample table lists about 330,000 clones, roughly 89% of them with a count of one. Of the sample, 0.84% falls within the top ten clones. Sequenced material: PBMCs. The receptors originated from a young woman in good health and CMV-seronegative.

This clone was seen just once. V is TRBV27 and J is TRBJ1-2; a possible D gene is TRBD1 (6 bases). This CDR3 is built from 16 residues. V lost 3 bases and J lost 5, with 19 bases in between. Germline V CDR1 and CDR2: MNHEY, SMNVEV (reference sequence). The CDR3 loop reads CASSFGFGGRMYGYTF. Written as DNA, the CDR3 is TGTGCCAGCAGTTTCGGGTTCGGGGGGCGCATGTATGGCTACACCTTC.

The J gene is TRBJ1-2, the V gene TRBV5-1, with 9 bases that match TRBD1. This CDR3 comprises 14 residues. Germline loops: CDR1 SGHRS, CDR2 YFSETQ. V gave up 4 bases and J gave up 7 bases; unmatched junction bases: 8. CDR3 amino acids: CASSVDRGFFGYTF. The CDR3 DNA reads TGCGCCAGCAGCGTGGACAGGGGATTCTTTGGCTACACCTTC.

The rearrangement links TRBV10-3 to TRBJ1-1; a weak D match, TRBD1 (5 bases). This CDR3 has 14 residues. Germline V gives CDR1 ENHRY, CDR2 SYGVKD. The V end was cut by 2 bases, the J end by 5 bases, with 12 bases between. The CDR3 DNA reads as TGTGCCATCAGTGAGGGAGGGGCCAAGACTGAAGCTTTCTTT. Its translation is CAISEGGAKTEAFF.

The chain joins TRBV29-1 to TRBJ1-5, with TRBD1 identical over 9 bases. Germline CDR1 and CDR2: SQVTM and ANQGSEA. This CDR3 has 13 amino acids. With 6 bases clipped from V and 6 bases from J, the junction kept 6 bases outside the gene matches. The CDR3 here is CSVMTGGGQPQHF. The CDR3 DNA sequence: TGCAGCGTGATGACAGGGGGGGGTCAGCCCCAGCATTTT.

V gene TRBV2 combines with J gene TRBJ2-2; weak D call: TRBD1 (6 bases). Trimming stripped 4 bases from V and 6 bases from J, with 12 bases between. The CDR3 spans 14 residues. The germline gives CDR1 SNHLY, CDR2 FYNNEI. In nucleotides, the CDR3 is TGTGCCAGCAGTGGTCAGGGGTGGGCCGGGGAGCTGTTTTTT. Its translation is CASSGQGWAGELFF.

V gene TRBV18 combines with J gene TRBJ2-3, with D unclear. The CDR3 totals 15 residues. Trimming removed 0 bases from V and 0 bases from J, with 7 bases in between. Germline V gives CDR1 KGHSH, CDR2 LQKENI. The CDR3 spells CASSPPALSTDTQYF. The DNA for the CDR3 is TGTGCCAGCTCACCACCAGCCCTTAGCACAGATACGCAGTATTTT.

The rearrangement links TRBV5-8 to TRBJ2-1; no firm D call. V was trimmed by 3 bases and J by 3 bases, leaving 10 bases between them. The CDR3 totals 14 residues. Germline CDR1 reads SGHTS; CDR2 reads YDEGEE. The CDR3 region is CASSWSTIYNEQFF. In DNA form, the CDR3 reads TGTGCCAGCAGCTGGTCCACTATCTACAATGAGCAGTTCTTC.